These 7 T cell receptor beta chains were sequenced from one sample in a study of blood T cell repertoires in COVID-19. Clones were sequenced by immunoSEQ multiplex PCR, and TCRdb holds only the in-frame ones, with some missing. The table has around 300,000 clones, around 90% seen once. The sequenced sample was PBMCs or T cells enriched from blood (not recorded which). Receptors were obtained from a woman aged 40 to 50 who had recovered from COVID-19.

The CDR3 reads CASSPREGGNYGYTF. Here the CDR3 DNA reads TGTGCCAGCAGCCCTCGTGAGGGGGGGAACTATGGCTACACCTTC. V usage is TRBV7-9 and J usage is TRBJ1-2; D is perhaps TRBD1 (6 bases). Germline V gene data show CDR1 as SEHNR and CDR2 as FQNEAQ (reference sequence). The V end was cut by 5 bases, the J end by 2 bases, with 15 bases between. The CDR3 has 15 amino acids. Filled out from reference TRBV7-9 and TRBJ1-2, the complete variable domain reads DTGVSQNPRHKITKRGQNVTFRCDPISEHNRLYWYRQTLGQGPEFLTYFQNEAQLEKSRLLSDRFSAERPKGSFSTLEIQRTEQGDSAMYLCASSPREGGNYGYTFGSGTRLTVV.

The CDR3 DNA is TGCGCCAGCAGCCAAGATAAGGACAGGACTTTGGGCGAGCAGTACTTC. This encodes CASSQDKDRTLGEQYF. V gene TRBV4-1 combines with J gene TRBJ2-7; 7 bases line up with TRBD1. This CDR3 contains 16 residues. Germline trimming cut 0 bases from V and 6 bases from J; bases unmatched to any gene: 11. The germline CDR1 and CDR2 sequences are MGHRA and YSYEKL.

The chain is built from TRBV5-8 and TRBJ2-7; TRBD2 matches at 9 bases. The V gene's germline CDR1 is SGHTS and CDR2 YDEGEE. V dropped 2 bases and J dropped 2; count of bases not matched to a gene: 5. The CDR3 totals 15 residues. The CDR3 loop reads CASSLGAGGPYEQYF. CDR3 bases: TGTGCCAGCAGCTTAGGGGCGGGAGGGCCCTACGAGCAGTACTTC.

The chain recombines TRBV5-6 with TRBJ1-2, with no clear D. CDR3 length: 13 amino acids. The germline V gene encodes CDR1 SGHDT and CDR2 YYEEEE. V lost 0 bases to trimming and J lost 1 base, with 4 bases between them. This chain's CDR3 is CASSLVSNYGYTF. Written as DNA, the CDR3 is TGTGCCAGCAGCTTGGTCAGTAACTATGGCTACACCTTC.

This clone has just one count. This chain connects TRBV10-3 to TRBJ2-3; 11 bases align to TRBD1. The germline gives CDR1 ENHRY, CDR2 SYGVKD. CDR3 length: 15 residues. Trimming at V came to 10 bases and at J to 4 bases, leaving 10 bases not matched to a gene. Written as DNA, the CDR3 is TGTGCCACCGCGGGAGGGGGACAGGGGGCAGATACGCAGTATTTT. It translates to CATAGGGQGADTQYF.

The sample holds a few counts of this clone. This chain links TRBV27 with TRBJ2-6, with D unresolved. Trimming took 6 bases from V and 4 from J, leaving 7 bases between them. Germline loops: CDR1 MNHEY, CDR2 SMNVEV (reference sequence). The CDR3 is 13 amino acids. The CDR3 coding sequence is TGTGCCAGCAGCCTCGGGGGGGCCAACGTCCTGACTTTC. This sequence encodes CASSLGGANVLTF.

In nucleotides, the CDR3 is TGTGCCAGCAGCTTGCTCGAGACTAGCGGGGGCACAGATACGCAGTATTTT. Its protein is CASSLLETSGGTDTQYF. The rearrangement joins TRBV5-6 to TRBJ2-3; 11 bases are a match to TRBD2. V lost 1 base to trimming and J lost 1 base; unmatched junction nucleotides: 5. The CDR3 totals 17 residues. Germline CDR1 SGHDT, CDR2 YYEEEE.